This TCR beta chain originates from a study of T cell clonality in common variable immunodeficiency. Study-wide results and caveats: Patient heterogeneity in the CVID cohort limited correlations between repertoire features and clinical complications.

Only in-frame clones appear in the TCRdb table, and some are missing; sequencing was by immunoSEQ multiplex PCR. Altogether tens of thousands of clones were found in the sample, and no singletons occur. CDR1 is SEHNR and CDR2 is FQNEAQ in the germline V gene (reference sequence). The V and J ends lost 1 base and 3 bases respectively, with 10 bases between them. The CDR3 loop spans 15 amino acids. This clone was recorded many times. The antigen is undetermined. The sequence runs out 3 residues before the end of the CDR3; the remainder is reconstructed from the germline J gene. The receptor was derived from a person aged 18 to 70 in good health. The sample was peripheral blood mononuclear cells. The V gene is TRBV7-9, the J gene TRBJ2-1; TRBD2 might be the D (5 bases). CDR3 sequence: CASSLGRGYYNEQFF. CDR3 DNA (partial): TGTGCCAGCAGCTTAGGACGGGGATACTACAATGAG.